One sample yielded the 31 T cell receptor beta chains listed below, sequenced in a study of response to subunit inactivated influenza vaccine. TCRdb reprocessed the RT-PCR reads via MiXCR and lists one record per CDR3 protein. The sample comprises around 750,000 distinct CDR3 sequences, roughly 20% of which are singletons, and 9.5% to 13% rests with the top ten. The sequences come from PBMCs from blood, collected roughly 5 days after vaccination. The receptor set was obtained from a man aged 50 or older who received an inactivated influenza vaccine.

J is TRBJ2-7 and V is TRBV10-3, with 7 bases lining up with TRBD1. CDR1 and CDR2 from the germline V gene are ENHRY and SYGVKD. The CDR3 totals 14 residues. The J segment lost 0 bases and the V segment lost 6 bases, leaving 5 bases of the junction unmatched. The CDR3 reads CAIRDRASSYEQYF. CDR3 nucleotides: TGTGCCATCAGAGACAGGGCGAGCTCCTACGAGCAGTACTTC.

This clonotype has just a few counts. This chain connects TRBV20-1 to TRBJ2-3; D is perhaps TRBD1 (5 bases). CDR3 length equals 16 residues. V lost 3 bases, J lost 1 base, and 17 bases lay in between. Germline CDR1 reads DFQATT; CDR2 reads SNEGSKA (reference sequence). CDR3 in amino acids: CSARGHSDRRTDTQYF. The CDR3 nucleotides read TGCAGTGCTAGGGGGCACTCAGACAGACGCACAGATACGCAGTATTTT.

J is TRBJ2-7 and V is TRBV29-1, with D hard to call. Germline V lookup: CDR1 SQVTM, CDR2 ANQGSEA. The CDR3 runs 13 residues. The V gene lost 5 bases and the J gene lost 0 bases, with 11 bases spanning the gap. DNA for the CDR3: TGCAGCGTTCGAGACGCGAGCTCCTACGAGCAGTACTTC. Its protein is CSVRDASSYEQYF.

The V gene is TRBV20-1, the J gene TRBJ1-3; D unclear. The V end lost 1 base, the J end lost 4 bases, and 8 bases lay between the germline ends. Germline CDR1 and CDR2: DFQATT and SNEGSKA (reference sequence). The CDR3 spans 13 residues. As DNA, the CDR3 is TGCAGTGCTAGAGCCCCCCAAGGAAACACCATATATTTT. Protein: CSARAPQGNTIYF.

This clonotype appeared a few times. The chain is built from TRBV20-1 and TRBJ2-3; D is undetermined. V was clipped by 2 bases and J by 3 bases, with 18 bases between them. Germline assignment: CDR1 DFQATT and CDR2 SNEGSKA (reference sequence). The CDR3 extends over 16 amino acids. This CDR3 reads CSARTPMVRMTDTQYF. The DNA of the CDR3 is TGCAGTGCTAGAACCCCTATGGTTAGGATGACAGATACGCAGTATTTT.

V is TRBV11-2 and J is TRBJ2-7, with D possibly called TRBD1 or TRBD2 (5 bases each). The CDR3 loop spans 15 amino acids. Germline V gives CDR1 SGHAT, CDR2 FQNNGV. Trimming took off 3 bases at V and 1 base at J, with 13 bases between the two ends. Written as DNA, the CDR3 is TGTGCCAGCAGCTTGGGGCAGGCGGGTTCCTACGAGCAGTACTTC. Translation gives CASSLGQAGSYEQYF. Full variable domain (missing parts from reference TRBV11-2 and TRBJ2-7): EAGVAQSPRYKIIEKRQSVAFWCNPISGHATLYWYQQILGQGPKLLIQFQNNGVVDDSQLPKDRFSAERLKGVDSTLKIQPAKLEDSAVYLCASSLGQAGSYEQYFGPGTRLTVT.

The rearrangement uses TRBV29-1 and TRBJ2-1; 10 bases are a match to TRBD2. CDR3 length equals 13 residues. V shed 5 bases and J 7 bases; nucleotides not matched to a gene: 5. Germline CDR1 reads SQVTM; CDR2 reads ANQGSEA. The CDR3 DNA follows: TGCAGCGTTCCACCTAGCGGGAGTAATGAGCAGTTCTTC. It translates to CSVPPSGSNEQFF.

This clonotype has a count of ten or more. V and J are TRBV7-3 and TRBJ2-3, with 7 nucleotides matching TRBD2. The length of the CDR3 is 16 residues. V shed 5 bases, J shed 2 bases, and the junction held 10 bases outside the gene matches. Germline V CDR1 and CDR2: SGHTA, FQGTGA. Written as DNA, the CDR3 is TGTGCCAGCAGCCCCGCCCCGGGGACTACCACAGATACGCAGTATTTT. Translating gives CASSPAPGTTTDTQYF.

The CDR3 region has the DNA TGTGCCAGCTCACCGCTTGGCCTCCTCCCTAACTACAATGAGCAGTTCTTC. It encodes CASSPLGLLPNYNEQFF. The J gene is TRBJ2-1, the V gene TRBV18; D ambiguous. V was clipped by 3 bases and J by 3 bases, with 18 bases between them. The germline gives CDR1 KGHSH, CDR2 LQKENI. This CDR3 has 17 amino acids.

This chain uses TRBV12-3 or TRBV12-4 with TRBJ2-1, with 11 bases matching TRBD2. With 5 bases clipped from V and 8 bases from J, the junction kept 5 bases outside the gene matches. This CDR3 contains 14 residues. In DNA, the CDR3 is TGTGCCAGCAGTGTTAGCGGGGGGGCTCATGAGCAGTTCTTC. Translating gives CASSVSGGAHEQFF.

This clonotype was detected a few times. This rearrangement joins TRBV4-2 to TRBJ1-4, with TRBD1 identical over 7 bases. This CDR3 has 15 residues. Germline CDR1 LGHNA, CDR2 YNFKEQ. V gave up 4 bases and J gave up 6 bases; unmatched junction bases: 8. CDR3 bases: TGTGCCAGCAGCCGGGGAGAGCAGGGGGATGAAAAACTGTTTTTT. This gives the protein CASSRGEQGDEKLFF.

This clonotype was recorded a few times. The chain recombines TRBV5-6 with TRBJ2-4; TRBD2 aligns across 8 bases. The germline CDR1 and CDR2 sequences are SGHDT and YYEEEE. The CDR3 runs 14 residues. V was clipped by 0 bases and J by 6 bases; unmatched bases: 2. The CDR3 coding sequence is TGTGCCAGCAGCTTGGATGCGGGAGGAAACATTCAGTACTTC. It codes for CASSLDAGGNIQYF.

In this sample, this clonotype turned up a few times. V is TRBV20-1 and J is TRBJ2-1; D uncertain. The V and J ends lost 0 bases and 4 bases respectively, with 13 bases between them. CDR1 is DFQATT, CDR2 SNEGSKA, per germline (reference sequence). The CDR3 has 15 residues. CDR3 bases: TGCAGTGCTAGAGAAAGTGTGACCCCTTACAATGAGCAGTTCTTC. Residues: CSARESVTPYNEQFF.

The table lists this clonotype with many counts. The chain combines TRBV4-1 with TRBJ2-3; D gene uncertain. The CDR3 has 18 amino acids. Trimming pared 3 bases from V and 4 bases from J, leaving 23 bases between. In germline, CDR1 is MGHRA, CDR2 YSYEKL. CDR3 coding DNA: TGCGCCAGCAGCCACACCTTTCCCAAGCAGAAGGGTTCAGATACGCAGTATTTT. As protein: CASSHTFPKQKGSDTQYF.

This clonotype was detected only once. The chain carries TRBV20-1 and TRBJ2-1, with D maybe TRBD2 (6 bases). The CDR3 has 17 amino acids. Germline values: CDR1 DFQATT, CDR2 SNEGSKA (reference sequence). The CDR3 DNA is TGCTGCGCTAGAGATCCCTCCGGGACTCGCCGCTACAATGAGCAGTTCTTC. It yields the protein CCARDPSGTRRYNEQFF.

This clonotype was picked up a small number of times. The CDR3 sequence: CASSYSGSGRTNEQFF. The CDR3 DNA sequence: TGTGCCAGCAGTTACTCGGGTAGCGGGAGGACCAATGAGCAGTTCTTC. The chain has TRBV6-2 or TRBV6-3 and TRBJ2-1; TRBD2 agrees at 10 bases. CDR1 MNHEY and CDR2 SVGEGT come from the germline V gene. With 0 bases clipped from V and 6 bases from J, the junction kept 5 bases outside the gene matches. This CDR3 region has 16 residues.

The chain combines TRBV6-2 or TRBV6-3 with TRBJ2-1; D is perhaps TRBD1 (5 bases). V shed 2 bases and J shed 0 bases, with 8 bases lying between them. Germline lookup yields CDR1 MNHEY and CDR2 SVGEGT. The CDR3 has 15 residues. CDR3 sequence (DNA): TGTGCCAGCAGTTACGGGGCTCCCTCCTACAATGAGCAGTTCTTC. Its translation is CASSYGAPSYNEQFF.

This clonotype appeared many times. The rearrangement uses TRBV7-2 and TRBJ2-1, with D possibly being TRBD1 (5 bases). Germline loops: CDR1 SGHTA, CDR2 FQGNSA. V lost 2 bases and J lost 4, with 12 bases in between. The CDR3 covers 15 residues. CDR3 DNA sequence: TGTGCCAGCAGCTTAATAGCAGGGCCTTACAATGAGCAGTTCTTC. As protein: CASSLIAGPYNEQFF.

This clonotype turned up a few times. The chain employs TRBV5-1 and TRBJ2-3, with 10 bases that match TRBD2. CDR3 length: 17 residues. From germline, CDR1 is SGHRS and CDR2 YFSETQ. Trimming cost V 0 bases and J 0 bases; bases outside gene matches: 4. CDR3 amino acids: CASSLAPGLASTDTQYF. The CDR3 nucleotides are TGCGCCAGCAGCTTGGCCCCGGGACTAGCGAGCACAGATACGCAGTATTTT.

The chain recombines TRBV7-9 with TRBJ2-3; D is unclear. Trimming removed 5 bases at V and 1 base at J, with 13 bases between. Germline values: CDR1 SEHNR, CDR2 FQNEAQ (reference sequence). The CDR3 is 15 amino acids. Here the CDR3 DNA reads TGTGCCAGCAGCCTCCTTGGGCGCGGCACAGATACGCAGTATTTT. Amino acid sequence: CASSLLGRGTDTQYF. Filled out from reference TRBV7-9 and TRBJ2-3, the complete variable domain reads DTGVSQNPRHKITKRGQNVTFRCDPISEHNRLYWYRQTLGQGPEFLTYFQNEAQLEKSRLLSDRFSAERPKGSFSTLEIQRTEQGDSAMYLCASSLLGRGTDTQYFGPGTRLTVL.

This clonotype has a count of ten or more. This chain uses TRBV7-6 with TRBJ1-6, with D maybe TRBD1 (5 bases). Trimming took off 1 base at V and 6 bases at J, with 10 bases between the two ends. Germline assignment: CDR1 SGHVS and CDR2 FNYEAQ. This CDR3 comprises 15 residues. The CDR3 nucleotides read TGTGCCAGCAGCTTAGGTCAGGGCTCTAATTCACCCCTCCACTTT. It codes for CASSLGQGSNSPLHF.

The chain employs TRBV6-2 or TRBV6-3 and TRBJ1-5; no definite D call. This CDR3 comprises 16 residues. Germline V CDR1 and CDR2: MNHEY, SVGEGT. The V end was cut by 1 base, the J end by 0 bases, with 10 bases between. The CDR3 here is CASSYFGQTSNQPQHF. In DNA, the CDR3 is TGTGCCAGCAGTTACTTCGGCCAGACTAGCAATCAGCCCCAGCATTTT.

The chain has TRBV11-2 and TRBJ2-1; D gene uncertain. V lost 5 bases and J 5 bases, leaving 13 bases between the germline ends. Per germline, CDR1 SGHAT and CDR2 FQNNGV. The CDR3 runs 14 residues. In DNA, the CDR3 is TGTGCCAGCAGCCCCCGGCAGTTTAACAATGAGCAGTTCTTC. Amino acid sequence: CASSPRQFNNEQFF.

V gene TRBV7-9 combines with J gene TRBJ1-5; D gene ambiguous. There are 14 residues in the CDR3. In germline, CDR1 is SEHNR, CDR2 FQNEAQ (reference sequence). The V and J ends lost 0 bases and 4 bases respectively, with 7 bases between them. The CDR3 reads CASSLATANQPQHF. DNA of the CDR3: TGTGCCAGCAGCTTAGCCACAGCGAATCAGCCCCAGCATTTT.

This clonotype was counted between two and nine times. The gene calls are TRBV6-1 and TRBJ1-5; no clear D. The V end lost 6 bases, the J end lost 0 bases, and 6 bases lay between the germline ends. The CDR3 runs 13 residues. Germline CDR1 and CDR2: MNHNS and SASEGT. The CDR3 protein is CASRVDSNQPQHF. CDR3 nucleotides: TGTGCCAGCAGGGTGGATAGCAATCAGCCCCAGCATTTT.

The chain uses TRBV7-9 and TRBJ2-1; no clear D gene. V lost 5 bases to trimming and J lost 7 bases, with 6 bases between them. Germline loops: CDR1 SEHNR, CDR2 FQNEAQ (reference sequence). The CDR3 loop spans 11 amino acids. The CDR3 loop reads CASSAKNEQFF. The CDR3 nucleotides read TGTGCCAGCAGCGCCAAAAATGAGCAGTTCTTC.

This clonotype was observed a few times. As DNA, the CDR3 is TGTGCCAGCAATCGACAGGGGGCGCGATCCTACGAGCAGTACTTC. This codes for CASNRQGARSYEQYF. The chain joins TRBV27 to TRBJ2-7, with 10 bases identical to TRBD1. In germline, CDR1 is MNHEY, CDR2 SMNVEV (reference sequence). V lost 7 bases and J lost 1; bases outside the gene matches: 7. The CDR3 sequence is 15 residues long.

V and J are TRBV5-1 and TRBJ2-1, with 9 bases fitting TRBD2. The junction had 6 bases not matched to a gene; V was cut back by 0 bases and J by 8 bases. The CDR3 is 15 residues long. From germline, CDR1 is SGHRS and CDR2 YFSETQ. The CDR3 DNA reads TGCGCCAGCAGCTTGGTCATTAGCGGGAGCGATGAGCAGTTCTTC. Translated: CASSLVISGSDEQFF.

This clonotype appeared a few times. This rearrangement joins TRBV6-2 or TRBV6-3 to TRBJ2-3; 7 bases match TRBD2. The CDR3 is made up of 14 amino acids. After removal of 7 bases from V and 7 bases from J, the junction contained 11 bases not matched to a gene. Germline assignment: CDR1 MNHEY and CDR2 SVGEGT. Here the CDR3 DNA reads TGTGCCAGCACCGAAGCGGGAACGGGATATACGCAGTATTTT. Protein product: CASTEAGTGYTQYF.

This clonotype has only a few counts. This chain links TRBV30 with TRBJ2-7, with D possibly matching TRBD2 (5 bases). Germline loops: CDR1 GTSNPN, CDR2 SVGIG (reference sequence). This CDR3 region has 13 residues. Trimming cost V 1 base and J 6 bases, with 13 bases left between them. The CDR3 reads CAWSAGDVREQYF. In nucleotides, the CDR3 is TGTGCCTGGAGTGCCGGGGATGTTCGCGAGCAGTACTTC. Variable domain in full (rest from reference TRBV30 and TRBJ2-7): SQTIHQWPATLVQPVGSPLSLECTVEGTSNPNLYWYRQAAGRGLQLLFYSVGIGQISSEVPQNLSASRPQDRQFILSSKKLLLSDSGFYLCAWSAGDVREQYFGPGTRLTVT.

The rearrangement links TRBV21-1 to TRBJ2-7; the table assigns TRBD1, which was not confirmed against the DNA. TRBV21-1 counts as a pseudogene. This CDR3 has 13 amino acids. DNA of the CDR3: TGTGCCAGCAACCGGACAGGGGTCTACGAGCAGTACTTC. It specifies CASNRTGVYEQYF.